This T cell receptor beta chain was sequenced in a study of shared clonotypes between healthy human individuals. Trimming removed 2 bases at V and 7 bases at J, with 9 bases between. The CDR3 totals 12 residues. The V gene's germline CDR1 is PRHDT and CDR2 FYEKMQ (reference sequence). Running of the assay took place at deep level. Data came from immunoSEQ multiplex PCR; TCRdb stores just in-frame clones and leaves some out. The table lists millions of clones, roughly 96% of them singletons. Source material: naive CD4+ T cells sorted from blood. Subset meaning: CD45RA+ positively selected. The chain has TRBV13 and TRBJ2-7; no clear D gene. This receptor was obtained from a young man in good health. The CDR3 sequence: CASSLSRREQYF. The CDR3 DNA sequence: TGTGCCAGCAGCTTAAGTAGACGAGAGCAGTACTTC.